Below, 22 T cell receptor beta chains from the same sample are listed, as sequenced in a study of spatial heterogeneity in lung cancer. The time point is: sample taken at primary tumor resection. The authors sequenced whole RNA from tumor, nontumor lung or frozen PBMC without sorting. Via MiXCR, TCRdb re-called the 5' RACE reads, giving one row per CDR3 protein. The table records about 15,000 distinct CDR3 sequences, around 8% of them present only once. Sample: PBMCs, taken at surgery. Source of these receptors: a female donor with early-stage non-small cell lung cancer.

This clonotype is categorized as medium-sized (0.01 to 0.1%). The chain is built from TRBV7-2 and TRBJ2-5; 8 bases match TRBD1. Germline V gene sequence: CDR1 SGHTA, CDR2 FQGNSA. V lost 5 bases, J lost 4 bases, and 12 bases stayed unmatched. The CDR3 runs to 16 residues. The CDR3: CASSPGNRGSRETQYF. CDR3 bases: TGTGCCAGCAGCCCGGGCAACAGGGGGAGTAGAGAGACCCAGTACTTC.

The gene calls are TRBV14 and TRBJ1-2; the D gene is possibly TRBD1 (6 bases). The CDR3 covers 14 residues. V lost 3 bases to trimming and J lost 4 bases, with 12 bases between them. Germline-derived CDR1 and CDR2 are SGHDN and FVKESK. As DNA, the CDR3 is TGTGCCAGCAGCCAGTTGGGGGGCCCCTATGGCTACACCTTC. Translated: CASSQLGGPYGYTF.

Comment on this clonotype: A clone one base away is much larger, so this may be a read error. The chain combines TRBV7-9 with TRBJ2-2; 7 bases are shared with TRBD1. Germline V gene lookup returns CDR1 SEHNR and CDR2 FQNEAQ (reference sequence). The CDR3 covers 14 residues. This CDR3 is CASSLNRGAGEMFF. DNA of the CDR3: TGTGCCAGCAGCTTAAACAGGGGAGCCGGGGAGATGTTTTTT.

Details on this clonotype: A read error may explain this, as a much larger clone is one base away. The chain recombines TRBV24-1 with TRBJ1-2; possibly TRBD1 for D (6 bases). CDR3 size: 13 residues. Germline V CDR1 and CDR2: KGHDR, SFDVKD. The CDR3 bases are TGTGCCTCCAGTGATGGGACAAGGGATGGCTACACCTTC. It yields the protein CASSDGTRDGYTF.

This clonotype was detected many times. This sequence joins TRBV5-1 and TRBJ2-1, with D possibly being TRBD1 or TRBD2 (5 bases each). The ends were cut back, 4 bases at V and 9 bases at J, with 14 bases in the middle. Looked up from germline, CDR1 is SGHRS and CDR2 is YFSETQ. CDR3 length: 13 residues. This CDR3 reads CASSPGERGEQFF. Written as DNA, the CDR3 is TGCGCCAGCAGCCCCGGTGAGAGGGGTGAGCAGTTCTTC.

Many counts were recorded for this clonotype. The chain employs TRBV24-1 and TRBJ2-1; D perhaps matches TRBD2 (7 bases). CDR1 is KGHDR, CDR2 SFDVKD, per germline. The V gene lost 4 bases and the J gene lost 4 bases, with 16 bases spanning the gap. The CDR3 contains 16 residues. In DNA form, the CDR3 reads TGTGCCACCAGTGACCCGGGGGCGGGAGTATACAATGAGCAGTTCTTC. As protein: CATSDPGAGVYNEQFF.

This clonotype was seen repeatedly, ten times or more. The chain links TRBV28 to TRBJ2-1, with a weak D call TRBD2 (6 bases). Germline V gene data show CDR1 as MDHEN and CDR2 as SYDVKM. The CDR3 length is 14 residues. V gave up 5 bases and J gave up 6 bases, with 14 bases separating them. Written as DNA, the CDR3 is TGTGCCAGCAGTCCTAGCGCCAGGCGCAATGAGCAGTTCTTC. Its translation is CASSPSARRNEQFF.

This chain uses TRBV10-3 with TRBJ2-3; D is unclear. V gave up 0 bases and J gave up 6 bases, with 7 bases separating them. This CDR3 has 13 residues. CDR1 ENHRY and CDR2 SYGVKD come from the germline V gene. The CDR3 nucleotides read TGTGCCATCAGTGAGTCGAACGGGGATACGCAGTATTTT. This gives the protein CAISESNGDTQYF.

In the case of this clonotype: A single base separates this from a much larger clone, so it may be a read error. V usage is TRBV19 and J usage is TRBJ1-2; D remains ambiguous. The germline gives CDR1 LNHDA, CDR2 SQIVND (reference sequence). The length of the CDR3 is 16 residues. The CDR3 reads CATLPQDSRRASGYTF. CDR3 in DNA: TGTGCTACTCTACCCCAGGACTCCCGGCGGGCGAGTGGCTACACCTTC.

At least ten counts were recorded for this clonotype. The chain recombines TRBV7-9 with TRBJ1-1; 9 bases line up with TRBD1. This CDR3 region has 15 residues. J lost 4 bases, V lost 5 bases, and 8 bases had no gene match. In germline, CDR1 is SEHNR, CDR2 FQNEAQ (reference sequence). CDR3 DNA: TGTGCCAGCAGCCCACTACAGGGGGCGGGCACTGAAGCTTTCTTT. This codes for CASSPLQGAGTEAFF.

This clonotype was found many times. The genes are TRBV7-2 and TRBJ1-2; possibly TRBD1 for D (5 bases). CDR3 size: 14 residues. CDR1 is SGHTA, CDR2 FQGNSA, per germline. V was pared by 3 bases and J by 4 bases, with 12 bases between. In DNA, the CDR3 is TGTGCCAGCAGCTTCGCCGACAGCCTCTATGGCTACACCTTC. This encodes CASSFADSLYGYTF.

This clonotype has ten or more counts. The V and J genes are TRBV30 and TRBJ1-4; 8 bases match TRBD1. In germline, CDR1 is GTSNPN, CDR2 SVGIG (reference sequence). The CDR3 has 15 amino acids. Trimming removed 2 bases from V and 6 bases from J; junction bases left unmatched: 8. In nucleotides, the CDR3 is TGTGCCTGGAGTTCTTCAGGGGGCCAGGATGAAAAACTGTTTTTT. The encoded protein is CAWSSSGGQDEKLFF.

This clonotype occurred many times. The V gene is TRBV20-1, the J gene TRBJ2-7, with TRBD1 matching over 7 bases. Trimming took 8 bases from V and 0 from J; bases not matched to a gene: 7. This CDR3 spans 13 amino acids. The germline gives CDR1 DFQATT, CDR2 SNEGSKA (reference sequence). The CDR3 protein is CSSPDRSSYEQYF. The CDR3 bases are TGCAGTTCACCGGACAGGAGCTCCTACGAGCAGTACTTC.

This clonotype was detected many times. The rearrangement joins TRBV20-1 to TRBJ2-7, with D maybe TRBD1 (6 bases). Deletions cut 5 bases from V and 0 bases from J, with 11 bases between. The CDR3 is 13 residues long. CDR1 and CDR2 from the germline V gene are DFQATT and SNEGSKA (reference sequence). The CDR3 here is CSAGRDNSYEQYF. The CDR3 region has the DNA TGCAGTGCTGGACGGGACAACTCCTACGAGCAGTACTTC.

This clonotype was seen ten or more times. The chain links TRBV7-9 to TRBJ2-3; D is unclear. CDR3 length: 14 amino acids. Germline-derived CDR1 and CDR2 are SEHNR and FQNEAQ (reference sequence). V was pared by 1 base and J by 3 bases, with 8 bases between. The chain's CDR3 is CASSLVDGTDTQYF. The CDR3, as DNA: TGTGCCAGCAGCTTAGTGGATGGGACAGATACGCAGTATTTT. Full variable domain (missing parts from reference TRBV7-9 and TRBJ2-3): DTGVSQNPRHKITKRGQNVTFRCDPISEHNRLYWYRQTLGQGPEFLTYFQNEAQLEKSRLLSDRFSAERPKGSFSTLEIQRTEQGDSAMYLCASSLVDGTDTQYFGPGTRLTVL.

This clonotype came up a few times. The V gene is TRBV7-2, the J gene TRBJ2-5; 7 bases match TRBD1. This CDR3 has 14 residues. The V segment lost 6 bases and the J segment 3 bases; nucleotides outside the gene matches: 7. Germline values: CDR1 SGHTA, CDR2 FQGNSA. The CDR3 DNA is TGTGCCAGCAGAAGGGACAGACTAAAAGAGACCCAGTACTTC. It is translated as CASRRDRLKETQYF. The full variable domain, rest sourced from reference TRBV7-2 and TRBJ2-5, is GAGVSQSPSNKVTEKGKDVELRCDPISGHTALYWYRQSLGQGLEFLIYFQGNSAPDKSGLPSDRFSAERTGGSVSTLTIQRTQQEDSAVYLCASRRDRLKETQYFGPGTRLLVL.

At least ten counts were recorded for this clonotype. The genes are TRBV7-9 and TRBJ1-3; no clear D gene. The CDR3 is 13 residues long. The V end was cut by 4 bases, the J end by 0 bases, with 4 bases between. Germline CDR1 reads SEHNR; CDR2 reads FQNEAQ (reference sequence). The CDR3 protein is CASSSSSGNTIYF. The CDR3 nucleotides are TGTGCCAGCAGCTCTAGCTCTGGAAACACCATATATTTT.

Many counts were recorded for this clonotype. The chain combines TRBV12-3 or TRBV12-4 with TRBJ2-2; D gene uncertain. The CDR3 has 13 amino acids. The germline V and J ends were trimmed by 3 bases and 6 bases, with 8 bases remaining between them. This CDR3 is CASSFEGPGELFF. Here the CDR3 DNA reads TGTGCCAGCAGTTTTGAAGGGCCCGGGGAGCTGTTTTTT.

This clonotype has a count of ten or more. In DNA, the CDR3 is TGTGCCAGTAGTATCGGGACCCTATACAATGAGCAGTTCTTC. It is translated as CASSIGTLYNEQFF. This sequence joins TRBV19 and TRBJ2-1; either TRBD1 or TRBD2 may supply D (5 bases each). The CDR3 has 14 residues. Germline V gene sequence: CDR1 LNHDA, CDR2 SQIVND (reference sequence). Trimming cost V 3 bases and J 4 bases, with 10 bases left between them.

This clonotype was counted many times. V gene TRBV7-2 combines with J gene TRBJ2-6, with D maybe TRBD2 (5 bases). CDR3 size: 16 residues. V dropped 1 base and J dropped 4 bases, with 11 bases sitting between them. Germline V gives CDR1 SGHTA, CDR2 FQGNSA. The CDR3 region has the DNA TGTGCCAGCAGCTTAGGGACGGGGTTCGGGGCCAACGTCCTGACTTTC. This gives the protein CASSLGTGFGANVLTF. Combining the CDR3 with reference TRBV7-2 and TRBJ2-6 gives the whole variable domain GAGVSQSPSNKVTEKGKDVELRCDPISGHTALYWYRQSLGQGLEFLIYFQGNSAPDKSGLPSDRFSAERTGGSVSTLTIQRTQQEDSAVYLCASSLGTGFGANVLTFGAGSRLTVL.

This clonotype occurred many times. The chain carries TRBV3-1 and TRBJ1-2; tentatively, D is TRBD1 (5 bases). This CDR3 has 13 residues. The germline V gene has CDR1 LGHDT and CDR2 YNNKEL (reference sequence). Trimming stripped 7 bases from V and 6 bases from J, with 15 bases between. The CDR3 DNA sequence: TGTGCCAGCACGGGGCAGGAGCAGAATGGCTACACCTTC. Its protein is CASTGQEQNGYTF.

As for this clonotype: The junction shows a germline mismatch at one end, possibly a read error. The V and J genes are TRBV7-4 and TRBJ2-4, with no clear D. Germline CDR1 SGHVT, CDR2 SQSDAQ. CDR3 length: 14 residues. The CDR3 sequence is CVSSPRVAKNIQYF. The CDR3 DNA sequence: TGTGTCAGCAGCCCCAGAGTAGCCAAAAACATTCAGTACTTC.